The clone carrying this T cell receptor (beta chain) was detected only a few times. Time point denoted: newly diagnosed GD, antithyroid drugs for less than 3 months. The TCR library used RNA extracted from PBMCs. CDR1 is SEHNR, CDR2 FQNEAQ, per germline (reference sequence). Trimming cost V 5 bases and J 5 bases, with 15 bases left between them. The CDR3 length is 14 residues. In building TCR beta libraries, iRepertoire HTBI primers were used together with Arm-PCR of CDR3 regions. Via MiXCR, TCRdb re-called the multiplex PCR reads, giving one row per CDR3 protein. The table lists approximately 470,000 distinct CDR3 sequences, around 15% of them singletons. The data stem from a study of regulatory T cells in long-lasting Graves disease. These sequences were also reported in another study, on T cells in Graves' hyperthyroidism and ophthalmopathy.

This specimen was peripheral blood mononuclear cells (PBMCs), taken at new diagnosis, from a patient treated with antithyroid drugs. The chain is built from TRBV7-9 and TRBJ1-2, with D uncertain. The receptor's source is a man in his forties with Graves disease. The CDR3 region is CASSLRNSNYGYTF. The DNA for the CDR3 is TGTGCCAGCAGCCTCAGGAACAGTAATTATGGCTACACCTTC.